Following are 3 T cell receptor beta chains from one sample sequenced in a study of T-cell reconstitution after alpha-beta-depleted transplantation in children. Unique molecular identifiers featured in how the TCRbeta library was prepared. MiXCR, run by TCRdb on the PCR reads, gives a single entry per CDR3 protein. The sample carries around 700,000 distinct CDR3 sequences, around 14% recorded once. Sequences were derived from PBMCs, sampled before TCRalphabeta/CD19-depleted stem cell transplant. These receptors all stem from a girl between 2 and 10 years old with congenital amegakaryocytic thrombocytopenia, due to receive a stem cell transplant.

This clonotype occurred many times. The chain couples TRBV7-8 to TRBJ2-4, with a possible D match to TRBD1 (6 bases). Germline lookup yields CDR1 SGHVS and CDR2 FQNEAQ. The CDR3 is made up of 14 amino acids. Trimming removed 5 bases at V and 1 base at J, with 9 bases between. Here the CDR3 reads CASSPDRAKNIQYF. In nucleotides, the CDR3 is TGTGCCAGCAGCCCCGACAGGGCCAAAAACATTCAGTACTTC.

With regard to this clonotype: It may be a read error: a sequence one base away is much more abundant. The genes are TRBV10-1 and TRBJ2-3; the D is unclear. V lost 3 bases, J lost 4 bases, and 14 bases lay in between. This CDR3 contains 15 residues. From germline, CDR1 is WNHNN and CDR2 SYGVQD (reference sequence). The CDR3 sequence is CASSEVGAGADTQYF. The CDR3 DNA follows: TGCGCCAGCAGTGAAGTGGGCGCTGGGGCAGATACGCAGTATTTT.

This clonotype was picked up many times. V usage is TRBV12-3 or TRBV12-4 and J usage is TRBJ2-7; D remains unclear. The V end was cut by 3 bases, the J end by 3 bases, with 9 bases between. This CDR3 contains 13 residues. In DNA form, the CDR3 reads TGTGCCAGCAGTTTCAGTCTTTACTACGAGCAGTACTTC. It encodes CASSFSLYYEQYF.